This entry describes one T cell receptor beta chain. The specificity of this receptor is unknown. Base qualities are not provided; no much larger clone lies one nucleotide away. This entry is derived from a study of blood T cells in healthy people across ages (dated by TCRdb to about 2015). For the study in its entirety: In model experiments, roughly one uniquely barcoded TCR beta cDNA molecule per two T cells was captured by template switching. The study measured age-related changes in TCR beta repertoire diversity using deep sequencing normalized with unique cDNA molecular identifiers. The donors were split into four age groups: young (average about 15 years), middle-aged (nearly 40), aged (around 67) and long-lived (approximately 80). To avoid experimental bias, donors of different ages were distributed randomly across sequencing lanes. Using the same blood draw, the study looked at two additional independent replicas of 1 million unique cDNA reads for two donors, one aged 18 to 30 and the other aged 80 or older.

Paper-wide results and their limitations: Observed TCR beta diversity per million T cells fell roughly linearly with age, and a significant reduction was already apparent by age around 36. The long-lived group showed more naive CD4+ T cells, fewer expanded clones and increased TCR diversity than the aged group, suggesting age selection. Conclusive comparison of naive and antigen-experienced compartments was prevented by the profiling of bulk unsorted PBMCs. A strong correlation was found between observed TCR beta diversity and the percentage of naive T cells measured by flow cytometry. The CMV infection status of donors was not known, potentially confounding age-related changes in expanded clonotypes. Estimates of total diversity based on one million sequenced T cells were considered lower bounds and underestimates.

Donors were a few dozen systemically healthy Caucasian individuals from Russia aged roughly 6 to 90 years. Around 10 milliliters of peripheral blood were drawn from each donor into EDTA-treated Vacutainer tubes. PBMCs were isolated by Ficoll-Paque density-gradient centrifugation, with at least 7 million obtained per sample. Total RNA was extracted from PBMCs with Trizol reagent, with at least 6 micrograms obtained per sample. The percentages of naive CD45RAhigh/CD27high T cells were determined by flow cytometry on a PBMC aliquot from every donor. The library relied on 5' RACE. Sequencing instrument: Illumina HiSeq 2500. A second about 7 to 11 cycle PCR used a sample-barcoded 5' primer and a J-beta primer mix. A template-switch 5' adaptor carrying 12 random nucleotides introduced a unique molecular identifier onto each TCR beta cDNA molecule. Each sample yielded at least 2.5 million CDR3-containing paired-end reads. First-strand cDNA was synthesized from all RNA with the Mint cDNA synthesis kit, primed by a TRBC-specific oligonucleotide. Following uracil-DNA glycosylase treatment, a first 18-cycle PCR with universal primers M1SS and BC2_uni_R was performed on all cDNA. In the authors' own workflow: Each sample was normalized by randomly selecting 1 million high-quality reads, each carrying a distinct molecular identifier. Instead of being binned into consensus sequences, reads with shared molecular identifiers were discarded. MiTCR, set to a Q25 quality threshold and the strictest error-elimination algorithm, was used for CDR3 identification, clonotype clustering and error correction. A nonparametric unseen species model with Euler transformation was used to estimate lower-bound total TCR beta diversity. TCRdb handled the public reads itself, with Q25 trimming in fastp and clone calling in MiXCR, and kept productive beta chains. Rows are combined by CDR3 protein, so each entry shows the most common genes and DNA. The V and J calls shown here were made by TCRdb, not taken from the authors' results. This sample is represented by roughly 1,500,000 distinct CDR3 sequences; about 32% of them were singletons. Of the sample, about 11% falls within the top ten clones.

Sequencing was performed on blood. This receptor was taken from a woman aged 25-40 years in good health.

The encoded CDR3 is CASSLSASSYNEQFF. The sequenced DNA is TGCGCCAGCAGCCTATCGGCTAGCAGCTACAATGAGCAGTTCTTC. The chain is encoded by TRBV4-1 joined to TRBJ2-1, with TRBD2 tentatively as D gene (5 bases match). The trim is 4 bases for V and 3 bases for J, with a gap of 13 bases between the germline ends. Including cysteine and phenylalanine, the CDR3 has 15 amino acids. Only CDR3 DNA remains: 45 bases, in frame from the first base. Taken from the germline V gene, the CDR1 and CDR2 loops are MGHRA and YSYEKL.